What follows are 12 T cell receptor beta chains derived from one specimen sequenced in a study. TCRdb re-derived calls from the 5' RACE reads in MiXCR, one entry per CDR3 protein. The repertoire holds under 60,000 distinct CDR3 sequences, with around 28% as singletons. Sequencing input: naive CD4+ T cells sorted from blood. Subset here: naive CD4+ T cells, CD4+CD45RA+CD25-. Source of these receptors: a female donor with breast cancer.

This chain connects TRBV2 to TRBJ2-4; D not resolved. In germline, CDR1 is SNHLY, CDR2 FYNNEI. CDR3 size: 14 residues. V lost 4 bases and J lost 0, with 7 bases in between. The CDR3 region is CASSAELAKNIQYF. CDR3 DNA: TGTGCCAGCAGTGCAGAGTTAGCCAAAAACATTCAGTACTTC.

V is TRBV6-2 or TRBV6-3 and J is TRBJ2-3; 8 bases align to TRBD2. The CDR3 is 18 amino acids. Germline V gene sequence: CDR1 MNHEY, CDR2 SVGEGT. J gave up 5 bases and V 5 bases, and 18 bases lay outside the gene matches. CDR3 loop: CASSNPGGGPFNRDTQYF. The CDR3 nucleotides read TGTGCCAGCAGTAACCCGGGAGGGGGACCGTTTAATAGAGATACGCAGTATTTT.

The chain joins TRBV11-2 to TRBJ2-1, with 14 bases identical to TRBD2. With V trimmed by 5 bases and J by 2 bases, 8 bases remained unmatched. Germline V CDR1 and CDR2: SGHAT, FQNNGV. The CDR3 totals 18 residues. CDR3 DNA: TGTGCCAGCAGCCCCCGGACTAGCGGGGGGCTTCCCTACAATGAGCAGTTCTTC. Amino acid sequence: CASSPRTSGGLPYNEQFF.

This sequence joins TRBV7-8 and TRBJ2-7; no firm D call. V was trimmed by 0 bases and J by 6 bases, leaving 9 bases between them. The CDR3 spans 13 residues. The V gene's germline CDR1 is SGHVS and CDR2 FQNEAQ. The CDR3 DNA reads TGTGCCAGCAGCTTAGCGCTTCCGGGCGAGCAGTACTTC. Protein product: CASSLALPGEQYF.

V is TRBV7-3 and J is TRBJ2-5, with D perhaps matching TRBD1 or TRBD2 (6 bases each). V was shortened by 1 base and J by 4 bases, with 13 bases between the two germline ends. This CDR3 has 15 amino acids. The germline V gene encodes CDR1 SGHTA and CDR2 FQGTGA. CDR3 sequence (DNA): TGTGCCAGCAGCTTAATTCCGGGGGCTAGAGAGACCCAGTACTTC. Translated, it gives CASSLIPGARETQYF.

The gene calls are TRBV11-2 and TRBJ2-2; D possibly corresponds to TRBD1 (6 bases). The CDR3 is made up of 13 amino acids. Per germline, CDR1 SGHAT and CDR2 FQNNGV. V was pared by 2 bases and J by 9 bases, with 10 bases between. The CDR3 DNA reads TGTGCCAGCAGCTTATTGCAGGGGAGGGAGCTGTTTTTT. This gives the protein CASSLLQGRELFF.

A single count supports this clonotype. V is TRBV5-6 and J is TRBJ2-1; tentatively, D is TRBD1 (6 bases). Germline values: CDR1 SGHDT, CDR2 YYEEEE. This CDR3 contains 16 residues. The germline V and J ends were trimmed by 0 bases and 1 base, with 11 bases remaining between them. The DNA for the CDR3 is TGTGCCAGCAGCTTGGGTACCGGGACATCCTACAATGAGCAGTTCTTC. This sequence encodes CASSLGTGTSYNEQFF.

CDR3 in amino acids: CASSLAQDNSPLHF. CDR3 DNA: TGCGCCAGCAGCTTGGCCCAGGATAATTCACCCCTCCACTTT. The chain couples TRBV5-1 to TRBJ1-6; D is unresolved. From germline, CDR1 is SGHRS and CDR2 YFSETQ. V shed 0 bases and J shed 5 bases, with 6 bases lying between them. The CDR3 is made up of 14 amino acids. Filled out from reference TRBV5-1 and TRBJ1-6, the complete variable domain reads KAGVTQTPRYLIKTRGQQVTLSCSPISGHRSVSWYQQTPGQGLQFLFEYFSETQRNKGNFPGRFSGRQFSNSRSEMNVSTLELGDSALYLCASSLAQDNSPLHFGNGTRLTVT.

As regards this clonotype: A read error is likely, as this CDR3 ends without the conserved phenylalanine or tryptophan. This sequence joins TRBV5-1 and TRBJ1-1; D remains unclear. There are 13 residues in the CDR3. Germline loops: CDR1 SGHRS, CDR2 YFSETQ. Trimming pared 4 bases from V and 3 bases from J, leaving 10 bases between. The CDR3 DNA is TGCGCCAGCAGCCAAAACAGTGACACTGAAGCTTTCTCT. It is translated as CASSQNSDTEAFS.

The chain carries TRBV10-2 and TRBJ1-4, with 8 positions matching TRBD1. V lost 5 bases to trimming and J lost 6 bases; unmatched junction nucleotides: 5. The V gene's germline CDR1 is WSHSY and CDR2 SAAADI. The CDR3 has 14 amino acids. The CDR3 protein is CASSWTGQDEKLFF. As DNA, the CDR3 is TGCGCCAGCAGTTGGACAGGGCAGGATGAAAAACTGTTTTTT.

This clonotype was seen a few times. DNA of the CDR3: TGCGCCAGCAGCTTGGGGGACATGACTAATGAAAAACTGTTTTTT. This encodes CASSLGDMTNEKLFF. The V and J genes are TRBV5-1 and TRBJ1-4; perhaps TRBD1 as D (6 bases). The germline V gene encodes CDR1 SGHRS and CDR2 YFSETQ. The V gene lost 0 bases and the J gene lost 2 bases, with 8 bases spanning the gap. CDR3 length equals 15 residues.

V and J are TRBV5-1 and TRBJ1-4, with unresolved D. CDR1 and CDR2 (germline): SGHRS, YFSETQ. V dropped 4 bases and J dropped 8 bases, with 12 bases sitting between them. The CDR3 contains 13 residues. This CDR3 is CASSLGPEEKLFF. CDR3 sequence (DNA): TGCGCCAGCAGCCTTGGACCGGAGGAAAAACTGTTTTTT.